This T cell receptor beta chain was retrieved from a study of Tregs in tolerant kidney transplant recipients. Study observations and caveats: The small number of patients limits these findings pending further validation. The most relevant donor-specific Treg TCRbeta repertoire apparently came from expansion with activated donor B cells.

The CDR3 covers 13 residues. V dropped 5 bases and J dropped 3 bases, with 10 bases sitting between them. Per germline, CDR1 SNHLY and CDR2 FYNNEI. Using immunoSEQ multiplex PCR, the repertoire was profiled, and TCRdb retains in-frame clones only, with some absent. The table has 100,000 to 150,000 clones, roughly 92% seen once. This clone occurred once. Its specificity is not known. Unstimulated Tregs (CD4+CD25+CD127-) and CD4+CD25- non-Tregs were sorted from PBMCs. The chain uses TRBV2 and TRBJ1-2, with D tentatively TRBD1 (5 bases). The sample comprised CD4+ T cells from blood. The TCR was taken from a human donor in good health. For the CDR3, the DNA is TGTGCCAGCAGTCGGCAGGGTGACTATGGCTACACCTTC. As protein: CASSRQGDYGYTF.